The clone carrying this T cell receptor beta chain was detected ten times or more. This entry is derived from a study of tumor and adjacent non-tumor tissue in lung cancer. Whole-study context: The patients, roughly eleven men and about 5 women, were about 30 to 76 with stage I to III disease. Approximately 4.2 million productive TCRbeta reads were obtained per sample on average.

The library came from three nested PCR rounds adapted from ARM-PCR protocols. From the multiplex PCR reads, TCRdb called clonotypes with MiXCR, one entry per CDR3 protein. Of roughly 45,000 distinct CDR3 sequences listed, around three fifths were seen once; the top ten hold 45% to 55%. No cell sorting was done before RNA was extracted from the tissue. Distant lung tissue was collected more than 3 cm away from the tumor edge. This CDR3 contains 12 residues. The germline V and J ends were trimmed by 11 bases and 5 bases, with 15 bases remaining between them. CDR1 is MNHEY and CDR2 is SVGAGI in the germline V gene.

The chain carries TRBV6-5 and TRBJ1-1; D perhaps matches TRBD1 (6 bases). Material for sequencing was distant non-tumor lung tissue. The sequence was obtained from a man aged 50 or older with non-small cell lung cancer. CDR3 region: CALTEGVTEAFF. In DNA, the CDR3 is TGTGCCTTAACCGAGGGGGTTACTGAAGCTTTCTTT.